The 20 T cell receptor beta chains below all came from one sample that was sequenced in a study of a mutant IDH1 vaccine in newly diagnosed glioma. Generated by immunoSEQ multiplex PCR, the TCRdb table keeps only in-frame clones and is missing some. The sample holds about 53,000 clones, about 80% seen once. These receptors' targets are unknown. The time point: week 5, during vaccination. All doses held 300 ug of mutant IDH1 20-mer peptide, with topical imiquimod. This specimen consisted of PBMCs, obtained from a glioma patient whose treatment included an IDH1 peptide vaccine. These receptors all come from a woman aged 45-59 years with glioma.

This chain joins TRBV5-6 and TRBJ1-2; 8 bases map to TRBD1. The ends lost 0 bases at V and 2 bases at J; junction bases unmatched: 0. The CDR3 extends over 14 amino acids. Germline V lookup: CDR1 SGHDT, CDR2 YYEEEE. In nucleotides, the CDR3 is TGTGCCAGCAGCTTGGACAGGGGGAACTATGGCTACACCTTC. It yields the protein CASSLDRGNYGYTF.

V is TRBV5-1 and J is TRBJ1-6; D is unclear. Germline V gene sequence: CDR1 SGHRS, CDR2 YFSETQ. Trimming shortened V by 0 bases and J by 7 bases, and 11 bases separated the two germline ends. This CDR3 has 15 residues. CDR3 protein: CASSLGLAGNSPLHF. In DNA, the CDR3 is TGCGCCAGCAGCTTGGGGTTGGCGGGCAATTCACCCCTCCACTTT.

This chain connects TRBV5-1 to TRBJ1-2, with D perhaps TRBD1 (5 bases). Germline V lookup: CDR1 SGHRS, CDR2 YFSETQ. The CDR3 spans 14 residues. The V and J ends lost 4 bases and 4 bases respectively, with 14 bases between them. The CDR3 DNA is TGCGCCAGCAGCCTAAAAACCGGGACCTATGGCTACACCTTC. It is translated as CASSLKTGTYGYTF.

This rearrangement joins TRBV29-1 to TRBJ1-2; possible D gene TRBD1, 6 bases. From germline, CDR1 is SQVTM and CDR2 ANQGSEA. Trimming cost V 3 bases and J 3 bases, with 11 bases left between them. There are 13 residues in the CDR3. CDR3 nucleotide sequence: TGCAGCGTTGACTTAGGGGGTGACTATGGCTACACCTTC. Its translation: CSVDLGGDYGYTF.

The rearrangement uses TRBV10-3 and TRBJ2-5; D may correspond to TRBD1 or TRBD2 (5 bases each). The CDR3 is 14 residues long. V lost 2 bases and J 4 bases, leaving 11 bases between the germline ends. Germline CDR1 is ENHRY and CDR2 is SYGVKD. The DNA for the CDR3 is TGTGCCATCAGTGAGCTAGGGGCGGGAGAGACCCAGTACTTC. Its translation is CAISELGAGETQYF.

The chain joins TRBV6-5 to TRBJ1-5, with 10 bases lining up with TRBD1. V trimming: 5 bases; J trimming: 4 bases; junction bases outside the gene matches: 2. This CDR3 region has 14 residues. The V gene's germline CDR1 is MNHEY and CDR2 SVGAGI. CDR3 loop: CASSRGQGNQPQHF. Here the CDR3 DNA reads TGTGCCAGCAGTCGGGGACAGGGGAATCAGCCCCAGCATTTT.

The CDR3 protein is CASSSGQPNEKLFF. The CDR3 bases are TGCGCCAGCAGCTCGGGACAGCCTAATGAAAAACTGTTTTTT. The chain links TRBV5-1 to TRBJ1-4; 7 nucleotides agree with TRBD1. Trimming cost V 3 bases and J 3 bases; bases outside gene matches: 2. In germline, CDR1 is SGHRS, CDR2 YFSETQ. The CDR3 is 14 amino acids.

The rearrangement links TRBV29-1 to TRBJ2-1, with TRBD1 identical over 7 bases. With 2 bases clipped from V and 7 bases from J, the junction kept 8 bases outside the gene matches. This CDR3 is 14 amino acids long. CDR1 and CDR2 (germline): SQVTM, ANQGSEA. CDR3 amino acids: CSVENRGHTNEQFF. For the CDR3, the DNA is TGCAGCGTTGAAAACAGGGGCCATACAAATGAGCAGTTCTTC.

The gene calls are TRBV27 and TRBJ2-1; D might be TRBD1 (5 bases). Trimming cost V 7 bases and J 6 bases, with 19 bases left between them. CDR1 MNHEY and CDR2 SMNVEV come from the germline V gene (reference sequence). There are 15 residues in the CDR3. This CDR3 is CASTPRAGSANEQFF. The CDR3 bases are TGTGCCAGCACCCCACGCGCAGGGTCCGCCAATGAGCAGTTCTTC.

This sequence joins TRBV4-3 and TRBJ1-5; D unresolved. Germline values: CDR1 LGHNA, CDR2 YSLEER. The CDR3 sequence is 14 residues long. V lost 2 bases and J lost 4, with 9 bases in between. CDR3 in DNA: TGCGCCAGCAGCCAAAGAAGTACGAATCAGCCCCAGCATTTT. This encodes CASSQRSTNQPQHF.

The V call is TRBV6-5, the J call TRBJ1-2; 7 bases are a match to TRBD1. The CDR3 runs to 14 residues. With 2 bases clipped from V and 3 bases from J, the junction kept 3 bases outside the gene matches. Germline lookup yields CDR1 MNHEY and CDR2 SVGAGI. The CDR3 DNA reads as TGTGCCAGCAGTTACGCCGGGACAGACTATGGCTACACCTTC. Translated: CASSYAGTDYGYTF.

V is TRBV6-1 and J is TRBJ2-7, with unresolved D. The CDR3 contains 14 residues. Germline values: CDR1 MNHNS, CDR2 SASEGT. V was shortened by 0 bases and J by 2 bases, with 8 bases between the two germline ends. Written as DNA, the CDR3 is TGTGCCAGCAGTGAAGCGTTTGTGGCCTACGAGCAGTACTTC. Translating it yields CASSEAFVAYEQYF.

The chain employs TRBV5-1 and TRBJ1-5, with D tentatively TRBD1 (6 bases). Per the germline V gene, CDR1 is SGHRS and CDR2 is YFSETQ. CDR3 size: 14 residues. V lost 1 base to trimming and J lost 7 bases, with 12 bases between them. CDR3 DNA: TGCGCCAGCAGCTTGAGGGGGACGGGGCAGCCCCAGCATTTT. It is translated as CASSLRGTGQPQHF. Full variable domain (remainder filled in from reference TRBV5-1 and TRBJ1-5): KAGVTQTPRYLIKTRGQQVTLSCSPISGHRSVSWYQQTPGQGLQFLFEYFSETQRNKGNFPGRFSGRQFSNSRSEMNVSTLELGDSALYLCASSLRGTGQPQHFGDGTRLSIL.

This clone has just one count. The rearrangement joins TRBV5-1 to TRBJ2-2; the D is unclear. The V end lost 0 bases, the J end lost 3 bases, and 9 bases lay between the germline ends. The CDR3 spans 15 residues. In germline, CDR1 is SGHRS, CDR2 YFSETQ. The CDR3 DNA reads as TGCGCCAGCAGCTTGGATGTAGGATACACCGGGGAGCTGTTTTTT. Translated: CASSLDVGYTGELFF. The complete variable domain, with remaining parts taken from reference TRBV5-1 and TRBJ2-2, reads KAGVTQTPRYLIKTRGQQVTLSCSPISGHRSVSWYQQTPGQGLQFLFEYFSETQRNKGNFPGRFSGRQFSNSRSEMNVSTLELGDSALYLCASSLDVGYTGELFFGEGSRLTVL.

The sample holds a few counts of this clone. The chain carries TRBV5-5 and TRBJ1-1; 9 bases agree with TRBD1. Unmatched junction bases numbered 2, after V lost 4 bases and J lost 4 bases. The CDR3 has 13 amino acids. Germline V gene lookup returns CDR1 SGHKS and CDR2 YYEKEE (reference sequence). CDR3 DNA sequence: TGTGCCAGCAGCCAGACAGGGGGCACTGAAGCTTTCTTT. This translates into CASSQTGGTEAFF.

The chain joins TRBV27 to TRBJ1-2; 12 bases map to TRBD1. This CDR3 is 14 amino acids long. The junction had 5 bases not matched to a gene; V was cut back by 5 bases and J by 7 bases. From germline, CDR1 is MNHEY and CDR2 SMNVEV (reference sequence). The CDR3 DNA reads TGTGCCAGCAGTCTGGGACAGGGGGCGGGTGGCTACACCTTC. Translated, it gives CASSLGQGAGGYTF.

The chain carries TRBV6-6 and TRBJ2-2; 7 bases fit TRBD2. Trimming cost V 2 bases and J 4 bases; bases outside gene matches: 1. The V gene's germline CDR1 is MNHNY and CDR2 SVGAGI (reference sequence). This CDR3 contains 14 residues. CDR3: CASSYGGVTGELFF. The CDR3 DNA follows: TGTGCCAGCAGTTACGGGGGGGTCACCGGGGAGCTGTTTTTT.

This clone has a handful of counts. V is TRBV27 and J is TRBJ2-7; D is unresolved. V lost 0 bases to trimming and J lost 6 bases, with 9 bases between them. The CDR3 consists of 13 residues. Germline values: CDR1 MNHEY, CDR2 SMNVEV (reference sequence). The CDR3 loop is CASSLSAWGEQYF. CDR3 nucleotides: TGTGCCAGCAGTTTATCTGCTTGGGGCGAGCAGTACTTC.

The DNA of the CDR3 is TGTGCCAGCTCACCATCAGCCCTGGGGGGCTACACCTTC. It yields the protein CASSPSALGGYTF. The chain combines TRBV18 with TRBJ1-2; D uncertain. The CDR3 loop spans 13 amino acids. Germline-derived CDR1 and CDR2 are KGHSH and LQKENI. V lost 2 bases, J lost 8 bases, and 12 bases lay in between.

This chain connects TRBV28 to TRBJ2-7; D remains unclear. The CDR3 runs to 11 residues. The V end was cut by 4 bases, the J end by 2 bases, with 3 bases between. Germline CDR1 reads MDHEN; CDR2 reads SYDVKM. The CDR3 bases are TGTGCCAGCAGTTCCGCCTACGAGCAGTACTTC. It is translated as CASSSAYEQYF. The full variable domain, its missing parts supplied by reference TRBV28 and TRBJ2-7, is DVKVTQSSRYLVKRTGEKVFLECVQDMDHENMFWYRQDPGLGLRLIYFSYDVKMKEKGDIPEGYSVSREKKERFSLILESASTNQTSMYLCASSSAYEQYFGPGTRLTVT.